These T cell receptor beta chains were read from a single sample in a study of shared clonotypes between healthy human individuals. The data were produced by immunoSEQ multiplex PCR, yet TCRdb's version contains in-frame clones alone and is incomplete. Of some 2.3 million clones listed, 93% are singletons. The sequencing input was naive CD4+ T cells from PBMCs. The receptors come from a man aged 18 to 30 in good health. Some clones in this sample may be carry-over from other donors' samples. CDR3s include the opening cysteine and the closing phenylalanine or tryptophan. D genes are given only for firm matches. A row's size may be missing; if present it is once, few, many or a size class.

.,TRBV7-9,.,TRBJ1-5,TGTGCCAGCAGCTTAGCCCAGGGTAGTAGCCAGCCCCAGCATTTT,CASSLAQGSSQPQHF
.,TRBV6-1,few,TRBJ1-5,TGTGCCAGCAGTGAATCCGGGATCCCTCAGCCCCAGCATTTT,CASSESGIPQPQHF
.,TRBV5-4,.,TRBJ2-7,TGTGCCAGCAGCTTTTCCGGAACGCTATCTCTCTACGAGCAGTACTTC,CASSFSGTLSLYEQYF
TRBD1,TRBV18,.,TRBJ2-3,TGTGCCAGCTCTCCCGGGACAGGGGGCTCGGGCACAGATACGCAGTATTTT,CASSPGTGGSGTDTQYF
.,TRBV28,.,TRBJ2-3,TGTGCCAGCAGTTTGCCAAGGGGGGTGGATACGCAGTATTTT,CASSLPRGVDTQYF
TRBD1,TRBV7-3,.,TRBJ2-5,TGTGCCAGCAGCCGACAGGGATTCGAGACCCAGTACTTC,CASSRQGFETQYF
TRBD2,TRBV5-6,.,TRBJ2-7,TGTGCCAGCAGCGCCGGGACTATGTACGAGCAGTACTTC,CASSAGTMYEQYF
.,TRBV27,.,TRBJ1-4,TGTGCCAGCAGTTTATTGGGGTATGCAACTAATGAAAAACTGTTTTTT,CASSLLGYATNEKLFF
TRBD1,TRBV6-5,.,TRBJ2-1,TGTGCCAGCAGTTATAAGGGACAGCCTTACAATGAGCAGTTCTTC,CASSYKGQPYNEQFF
TRBD1,TRBV7-3,.,TRBJ1-2,TGTGCCAGCAGCCCGGACAGGGGTGGTTATGGCTACACCTTC,CASSPDRGGYGYTF
.,TRBV15,.,TRBJ1-5,TGTGCCACGCGGGAGGGGAGTAGGGGCCAGCCCCAGCATTTT,CATREGSRGQPQHF
.,TRBV6-6,.,TRBJ2-1,TGTGCCAGCAGTTATCTAACAACAGGGATTGAGCAGTTCTTC,CASSYLTTGIEQFF
.,TRBV7-3,.,TRBJ2-7,TGTGCCAGCAGCTTAGGAGGGGCCCCCTACGAGCAGTACTTC,CASSLGGAPYEQYF
.,TRBV18,.,TRBJ1-1,TGTGCCAGCTCACCGTCAGACAGGACTATAACTGAAGCTTTCTTT,CASSPSDRTITEAFF
TRBD2,TRBV9,.,TRBJ2-1,TGTGCCAGCAGCGAGTCGACTAGCGGGATGGGTGAGCAGTTCTTC,CASSESTSGMGEQFF
.,TRBV7-2,.,TRBJ1-1,TGTGCCAGCAGCTTTTTTTCCAGGGTGGGGACTGAAGCTTTCTTT,CASSFFSRVGTEAFF
.,TRBV5-1,.,TRBJ1-2,TGCGCCAGCAGCTTGAGCCTCGGGCAAGATAACTATGGCTACACCTTC,CASSLSLGQDNYGYTF
.,TRBV28,.,TRBJ1-1,TGTGCCAGCAGCACACCGCATAGCAGTTTAAACACTGAAGCTTTCTTT,CASSTPHSSLNTEAFF
.,TRBV4-1,.,TRBJ2-7,TGCGCCAGCAGCCAAGTTGAATCGGACGGGACCCTGATAGGAGGCGAGCAGTACTTC,CASSQVESDGTLIGGEQYF
.,TRBV18,.,TRBJ1-1,TGTGCCAGCTCACTAACGGGGGGCAACACTGAAGCTTTCTTT,CASSLTGGNTEAFF
TRBD2,TRBV4-1,.,TRBJ2-5,TGCGCCAGCAGCCAAGGGGGGACTAGCGGAGGGTACCAAGAGACCCAGTACTTC,CASSQGGTSGGYQETQYF
.,TRBV7-3,.,TRBJ2-3,TGTGCCAGCAGCTTAATCACGGCCGGGAACACAGATACGCAGTATTTT,CASSLITAGNTDTQYF
.,TRBV7-6,.,TRBJ2-5,TGTGCCAGCAGCTTATTCTACAGGGCGCAAGAGACCCAGTACTTC,CASSLFYRAQETQYF
.,TRBV2,few,TRBJ1-4,TGTGCCAGCAGTCTGGACAGAGAAAAACTGTTTTTT,CASSLDREKLFF
.,TRBV5-1,.,TRBJ1-4,TGCGCCAGCAGCCCAAACAGCGCAACTAATGAAAAACTGTTTTTT,CASSPNSATNEKLFF
.,TRBV29-1,.,TRBJ1-5,TGCAGCGTTGCCTGGGGCCAAAGCAATCAGCCCCAGCATTTT,CSVAWGQSNQPQHF
.,TRBV28,.,TRBJ2-7,TGTGCCAGCAGTTTATCAGGGGCTGGCGGGATCTACGAGCAGTACTTC,CASSLSGAGGIYEQYF